This T cell receptor beta chain is drawn from a study of cytomegalovirus exposure and HLA in healthy donors. Background on the study: The roughly 110 validation repertoires used the same platform as the 666 first-cohort repertoires, a later analysis reported.

Measured with immunoSEQ multiplex PCR; TCRdb has only the in-frame clones, and not every one. The sample includes roughly 310,000 clones, roughly 90% of them seen just once. This CDR3 spans 17 amino acids. The ends lost 6 bases at V and 3 bases at J; junction bases unmatched: 14. The germline V gene has CDR1 MDHEN and CDR2 SYDVKM. The chain is built from TRBV28 and TRBJ1-1; 9 bases are a match to TRBD1. The sequenced sample was PBMCs. This clonotype originated in a young man in good health and CMV-seronegative. CDR3 region: CASSRTDRGVLDTEAFF. CDR3 nucleotides: TGTGCCAGCAGCCGGACTGACAGGGGGGTTTTAGACACTGAAGCTTTCTTT.